The rows below give T cell receptor beta chains drawn from one sample of a study of blood T cell repertoires in COVID-19. TCRdb's table, derived via immunoSEQ multiplex PCR, lists solely in-frame clones and lacks some. The data hold 120,000 or so clones, with 88% observed a single time. Sequencing was performed on peripheral blood. These receptors all come from a human donor in a cohort sampled during active COVID-19. CDR3s include the opening cysteine and the closing phenylalanine or tryptophan. The D gene is left open where the match is weak. Size values are once, few and many counts, or a class for expanded clones, and some rows have none.

DNA: TGTGCCAGCAGCTTAGCGGGGGCAGATACGCAGTATTTT; CDR3: CASSLAGADTQYF; D: NA; J: TRBJ2-3; size: NA; V: TRBV11-2
DNA: TGTGCCAGTAGTATCGGTCAGGGGGCCTATAATTCACCCCTCCACTTT; CDR3: CASSIGQGAYNSPLHF; D: TRBD1; J: TRBJ1-6; size: NA; V: TRBV19
DNA: TGTGCCAGCACCATCAACACCGGGGAGCTGTTTTTT; CDR3: CASTINTGELFF; D: NA; J: TRBJ2-2; size: NA; V: TRBV12-3/TRBV12-4
DNA: TGCGCCAGCAGCTTCGGTACGTTCTCTGGGGCCAACGTCCTGACTTTC; CDR3: CASSFGTFSGANVLTF; D: NA; J: TRBJ2-6; size: NA; V: TRBV5-1
DNA: TGTGCCAGTAGTACAGGTCGAAACACCATATATTTT; CDR3: CASSTGRNTIYF; D: NA; J: TRBJ1-3; size: few; V: TRBV19
DNA: TGTGCCATCAGTGACTCCGGGGGGCAAGAGACCCAGTACTTC; CDR3: CAISDSGGQETQYF; D: TRBD2; J: TRBJ2-5; size: NA; V: TRBV10-3
DNA: TGCGCCAGCAGCTCGGGACATAACTATGGCTACACCTTC; CDR3: CASSSGHNYGYTF; D: NA; J: TRBJ1-2; size: NA; V: TRBV5-1
DNA: TGCGCCAGCAGGGAGGGGACTAGCTCCTACGAGCAGTACTTC; CDR3: CASREGTSSYEQYF; D: TRBD2; J: TRBJ2-7; size: NA; V: TRBV5-1
DNA: TGTGCCAGCAGAACAGGGAAGAACACTGAAGCTTTCTTT; CDR3: CASRTGKNTEAFF; D: NA; J: TRBJ1-1; size: NA; V: TRBV6-5
DNA: TGCGCCAGCAGTGAGTCGACACAGCCCCAGCATTTT; CDR3: CASSESTQPQHF; D: NA; J: TRBJ1-5; size: many; V: TRBV10-1
DNA: TGTGCCTGGTCTACAGGGTTGGGAAATGGGGAGCAGTACTTC; CDR3: CAWSTGLGNGEQYF; D: NA; J: TRBJ2-7; size: NA; V: TRBV30